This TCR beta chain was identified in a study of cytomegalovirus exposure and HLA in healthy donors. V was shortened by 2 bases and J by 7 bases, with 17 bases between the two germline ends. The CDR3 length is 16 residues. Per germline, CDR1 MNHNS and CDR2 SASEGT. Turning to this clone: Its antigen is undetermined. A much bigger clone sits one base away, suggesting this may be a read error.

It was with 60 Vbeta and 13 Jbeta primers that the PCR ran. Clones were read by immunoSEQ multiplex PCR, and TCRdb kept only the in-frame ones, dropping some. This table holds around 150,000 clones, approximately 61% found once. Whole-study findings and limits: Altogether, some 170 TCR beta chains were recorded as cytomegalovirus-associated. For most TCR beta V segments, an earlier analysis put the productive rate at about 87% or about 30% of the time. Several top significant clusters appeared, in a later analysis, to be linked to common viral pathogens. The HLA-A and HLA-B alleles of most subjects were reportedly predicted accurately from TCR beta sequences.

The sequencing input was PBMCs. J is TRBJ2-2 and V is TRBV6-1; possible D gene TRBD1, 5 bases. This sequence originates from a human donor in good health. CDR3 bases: TGTGCCAGCAGTGAAAGCGTGGGCCAGGGCAACGGGGAGCTGTTTTTT. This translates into CASSESVGQGNGELFF.